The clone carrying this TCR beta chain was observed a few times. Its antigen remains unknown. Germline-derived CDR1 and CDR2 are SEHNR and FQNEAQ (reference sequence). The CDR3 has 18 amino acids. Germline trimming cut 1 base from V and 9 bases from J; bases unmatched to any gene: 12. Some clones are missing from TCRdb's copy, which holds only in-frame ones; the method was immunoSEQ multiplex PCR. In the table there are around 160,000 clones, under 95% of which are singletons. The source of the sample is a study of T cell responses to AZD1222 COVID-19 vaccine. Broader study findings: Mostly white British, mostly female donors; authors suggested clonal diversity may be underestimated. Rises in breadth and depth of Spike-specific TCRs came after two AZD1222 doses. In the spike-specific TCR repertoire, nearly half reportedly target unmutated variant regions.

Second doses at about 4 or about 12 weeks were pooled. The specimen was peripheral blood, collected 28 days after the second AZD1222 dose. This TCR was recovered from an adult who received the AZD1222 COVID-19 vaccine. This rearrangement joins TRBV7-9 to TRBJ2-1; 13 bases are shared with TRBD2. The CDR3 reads CASSLELTSGGPLGEQFF. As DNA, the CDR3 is TGTGCCAGCAGCTTAGAGTTGACTAGCGGGGGGCCTCTTGGTGAGCAGTTCTTC.